The 18 T cell receptor beta chains below were found in one sample sequenced in a study of post-analysis software for immune sequencing data. Overall study findings and caveats: About 5 TRBV segments, including TRBV5-6, TRBV5-1 and TRBV20-1, were more frequent in patients than controls.

Prepared TCR beta cDNA libraries contained unique molecular identifiers. TCRdb analysed the PCR reads with MiXCR anew, one entry per CDR3 protein. The sample holds approximately 570,000 distinct CDR3 sequences, 44% seen once. Their cognate antigens are unknown. The material sequenced was blood. These receptors were obtained from a girl under 18 with multiple sclerosis.

This clonotype was seen a few times. This chain joins TRBV27 and TRBJ2-4, with 9 nucleotides matching TRBD1. The better agreement between TRBJ2-7 and the DNA end casts doubt on the J call. The CDR3 covers 14 residues. The germline CDR1 and CDR2 sequences are MNHEY and SMNVEV (reference sequence). Written as DNA, the CDR3 is TGTGCCAGCACCCTCACAGGGGGCAGCTACGAGCAGTACTTC. This translates into CASTLTGGSYEQYF.

This clonotype was recorded once. The J gene is TRBJ1-1, the V gene TRBV12-3 or TRBV12-4, with D possibly TRBD1 on 5 matching bases. The V gene lost 6 bases and the J gene lost 4 bases, with 18 bases spanning the gap. There are 15 residues in the CDR3. The chain's CDR3 is CASSPRVPGGTEAFF. The CDR3, as DNA: TGTGCCAGCAGCCCTCGGGTTCCGGGGGGCACTGAAGCTTTCTTT.

This clonotype was seen a single time. Relative to the germline gene, one junction end is altered; a read error may explain this. The J gene is TRBJ2-7, the V gene TRBV28; D may be TRBD1 (6 bases). Looked up from germline, CDR1 is MDHEN and CDR2 is SYDVKM. This CDR3 contains 16 residues. The CDR3 loop is CAGSPNLYRVSYEQYF. The CDR3 DNA is TGTGCCGGCAGTCCTAACCTCTACAGGGTATCCTACGAGCAATACTTC.

This clonotype occurred a few times. This chain connects TRBV7-2 to TRBJ2-2, with D hard to call. V dropped 5 bases and J dropped 6 bases, with 7 bases sitting between them. CDR3 length equals 12 residues. CDR1 and CDR2 (germline): SGHTA, FQGNSA. CDR3 in DNA: TGTGCCAGCAGCCCCAATGCCGGGGAGCTGTTTTTT. Protein: CASSPNAGELFF.

The chain links TRBV5-1 to TRBJ2-1; 8 nucleotides line up with TRBD2. CDR1 is SGHRS, CDR2 YFSETQ, per germline. V lost 4 bases and J lost 3; bases outside the gene matches: 9. The CDR3 length is 16 residues. CDR3 nucleotide sequence: TGCGCCAGCAGCCCCCGTGAAGCGGGAGACTACAATGAGCAGTTCTTC. Translating gives CASSPREAGDYNEQFF.

This sequence joins TRBV10-3 and TRBJ2-7, with 14 bases fitting TRBD2. The DNA end is more similar to TRBJ2-5, so the J call may be wrong. The CDR3 spans 16 residues. Per the germline V gene, CDR1 is ENHRY and CDR2 is SYGVKD. As DNA, the CDR3 is TGTGCCATCAGTTCCGGGACTAGCGGGAGAAGAGAGACCCAGTACTTC. Amino acids: CAISSGTSGRRETQYF.

The chain joins TRBV30 to TRBJ2-4; 12 nucleotides line up with TRBD2. CDR1 is GTSNPN and CDR2 is SVGIG in the germline V gene (reference sequence). The CDR3 spans 13 residues. The CDR3 loop reads CAVGLAGLNIQYF. The CDR3 bases are TGTGCGGTTGGACTAGCGGGGCTAAACATTCAGTACTTC.

The genes are TRBV20-1 and TRBJ2-7; weak D call: TRBD1 (5 bases). In germline, CDR1 is DFQATT, CDR2 SNEGSKA (reference sequence). Trimming shortened V by 3 bases and J by 6 bases, and 18 bases separated the two germline ends. The CDR3 has 14 amino acids. In DNA form, the CDR3 reads TGCAGTGCTAGCCGGGTCGGGCAGGGTGGCGAGCAGTACTTC. The encoded protein is CSASRVGQGGEQYF.

This clonotype was seen more than once but under ten times. This chain joins TRBV10-3 and TRBJ2-7; no firm D call. V was shortened by 0 bases and J by 4 bases, with 13 bases between the two germline ends. In germline, CDR1 is ENHRY, CDR2 SYGVKD. The CDR3 is 15 amino acids. As DNA, the CDR3 is TGTGCCATCAGTGAGTCGAATAGGGCACTTTACGAGCAGTACTTC. Translating gives CAISESNRALYEQYF.

This rearrangement joins TRBV20-1 to TRBJ2-7; TRBD2 agrees at 7 bases. Germline CDR1 reads DFQATT; CDR2 reads SNEGSKA (reference sequence). V gave up 2 bases and J gave up 4 bases; unmatched junction bases: 8. CDR3 size: 14 residues. CDR3 nucleotide sequence: TGCAGTGCTAGAATAAGCGGGAATAGGTACGAGCAGTACTTC. It is translated as CSARISGNRYEQYF.

This clonotype has more than one count but fewer than ten. V usage is TRBV29-1 and J usage is TRBJ1-5; D remains ambiguous. V lost 3 bases to trimming and J lost 0 bases, with 6 bases between them. Germline assignment: CDR1 SQVTM and CDR2 ANQGSEA. This CDR3 has 13 residues. This CDR3 is CSVEVHSNQPQHF. The CDR3 region has the DNA TGCAGCGTTGAGGTTCATAGCAATCAGCCCCAGCATTTT.

V gene TRBV29-1 combines with J gene TRBJ2-7; 8 bases are a match to TRBD1. With V trimmed by 6 bases and J by 1 base, 8 bases remained unmatched. CDR3 size: 14 residues. CDR1 SQVTM and CDR2 ANQGSEA come from the germline V gene. The CDR3 here is CSVYGTGRSYEQYF. In DNA form, the CDR3 reads TGCAGCGTATATGGGACAGGACGATCCTACGAGCAGTACTTC.

With respect to this clonotype: At one end, the junction sequence differs from germline, possibly due to a read error. V usage is TRBV7-3 and J usage is TRBJ2-1; D is perhaps TRBD1 (5 bases). Germline CDR1 and CDR2: SGHTA and FQGTGA. The CDR3 is 13 residues long. The CDR3 region is CACSPAWGDEQFF. In DNA, the CDR3 is TGTGCCTGCAGCCCCGCGTGGGGCGATGAGCAGTTCTTC.

The gene calls are TRBV21-1 and TRBJ2-7; TRBD1, the D gene given by the table, was not confirmed from the DNA. TRBV21-1 is annotated as a pseudogene. The CDR3 is 19 residues long. The CDR3 reads CASSKGGRIPGQPSYEQYF. The CDR3 DNA sequence: TGTGCCAGCAGCAAAGGGGGAAGAATCCCGGGACAACCCTCCTACGAGCAGTACTTC.

In its sample, this clonotype was seen a few times. The junction and the germline gene differ at one end; a read error may be behind it. In DNA, the CDR3 is TGTGCTAGCAGTTACACCCGGGACAGGGCGGAGCAGTACTTC. Translating gives CASSYTRDRAEQYF. V is TRBV6-6 and J is TRBJ2-4; 9 bases line up with TRBD1. Germline V gene sequence: CDR1 MNHNY, CDR2 SVGAGI (reference sequence). The CDR3 loop spans 14 amino acids.

The gene calls are TRBV12-3 or TRBV12-4 and TRBJ2-1; D unresolved. V was cut by 1 base and J by 13 bases, with 14 bases left in between. CDR3 length: 13 residues. In DNA form, the CDR3 reads TGTGCCAGCAGTTTAGGAGGCGGCAGCTTCCAGTTCTTC. It codes for CASSLGGGSFQFF.

This clonotype has a handful of counts. The CDR3 spells CASSIGVTQGNTEAFF. CDR3 DNA sequence: TGTGCCAGCAGCATCGGGGTTACCCAAGGGAACACTGAAGCTTTCTTT. The chain uses TRBV9 and TRBJ1-1; D remains unclear. Germline CDR1 is SGDLS and CDR2 is YYNGEE. The CDR3 contains 16 residues. Trimming took 4 bases from V and 1 from J, leaving 17 bases between them.

The chain combines TRBV29-1 with TRBJ1-5; D is possibly TRBD1 (5 bases). In germline, CDR1 is SQVTM, CDR2 ANQGSEA. This CDR3 is 12 amino acids long. Deletions cut 3 bases from V and 4 bases from J, with 7 bases between. The CDR3 DNA sequence: TGCAGCGTTGAGGGGGGGAATCAGCCCCAGCATTTT. This gives the protein CSVEGGNQPQHF.